These 2 T cell receptor beta chains were all obtained from the same sample, sequenced in a study of beta chain features in type 1 diabetes. The sequenced template was cDNA made from the entire isolated RNA. Here immunoSEQ multiplex PCR was the method, and the copy in TCRdb shows in-frame clones only, minus some. Here the sample spans some 270,000 clones, less than 15% being singletons. The specimen was naive CD4+ T cells from blood. The origin of the receptors is a woman aged 40 to 50 in good health.

The chain employs TRBV5-4 and TRBJ2-2, with 11 nucleotides matching TRBD1. V was pared by 4 bases and J by 5 bases, with 4 bases of the junction left unmatched. There are 15 residues in the CDR3. Germline CDR1 is SGHNT and CDR2 is YYREEE (reference sequence). CDR3: CASSPDRGLTGELFF. The CDR3 nucleotides read TGTGCCAGCAGCCCGGACAGGGGGCTTACCGGGGAGCTGTTTTTT.

The table lists this clone with a few counts. The chain has TRBV5-1 and TRBJ2-3; 9 bases line up with TRBD1. The germline V gene has CDR1 SGHRS and CDR2 YFSETQ. V trimming: 3 bases; J trimming: 3 bases; junction bases outside the gene matches: 2. The length of the CDR3 is 14 residues. This CDR3 reads CASSSGTGTDTQYF. The CDR3 DNA follows: TGCGCCAGCAGCTCTGGGACAGGGACAGATACGCAGTATTTT.